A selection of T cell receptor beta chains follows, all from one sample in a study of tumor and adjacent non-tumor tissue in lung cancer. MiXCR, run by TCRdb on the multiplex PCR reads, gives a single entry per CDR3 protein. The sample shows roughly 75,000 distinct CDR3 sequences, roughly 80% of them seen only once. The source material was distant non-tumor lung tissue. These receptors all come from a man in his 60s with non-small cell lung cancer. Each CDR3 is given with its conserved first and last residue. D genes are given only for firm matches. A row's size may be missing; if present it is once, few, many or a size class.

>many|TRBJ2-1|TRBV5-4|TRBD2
CASSGGGRARNEQFF
TGTGCCAGCAGCGGGGGGGGGAGGGCCAGAAATGAGCAGTTCTTC
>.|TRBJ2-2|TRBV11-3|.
CASSLVTITNTGELFF
TGTGCCAGCAGCTTAGTTACCATTACGAACACTGGGGAACTGTTTTTT
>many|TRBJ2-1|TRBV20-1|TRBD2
CSATLAGGGVNEQFF
TGCAGTGCGACCTTAGCGGGAGGGGGGGTCAATGAGCAGTTCTTC
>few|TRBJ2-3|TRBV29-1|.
CSAIREPTSTGTQYF
TGCAGTGCGATTCGGGAGCCAACTAGCACAGGTACGCAGTATTTT
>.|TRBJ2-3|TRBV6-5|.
CESNAGTDTQYF
TGTGAGAGCAACGCAGGCACAGATACGCAGTATTTT
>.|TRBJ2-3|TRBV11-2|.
CASSLVSGVTTDMQCF
TGTGCCAGCAGCTTAGTATCAGGGGTAACTACAGATATGCAGTGTTTT
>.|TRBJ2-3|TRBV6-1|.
CASKTEPATSTDTQYF
TGTGCCAGCAAAACGGAGCCAGCCACTAGTACAGATACGCAGTATTTT
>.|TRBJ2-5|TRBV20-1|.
CSARRGSKTQYF
TGCAGTGCTCGCCGGGGGAGTAAGACCCAGTATTTC
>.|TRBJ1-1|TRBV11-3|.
CASNTQGRNAEAFF
TGTGCCAGCAACACACAGGGACGAAATGCTGAAGCTTTCTTT
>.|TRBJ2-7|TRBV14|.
CASSLGPGPYEQYF
TGTGCCAGCAGTCTGGGACCGGGACCCTACGAGCAGTACTTC
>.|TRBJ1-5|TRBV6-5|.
CASSHLKGSSQPQHF
TGTGCCAGCAGTCACCTAAAGGGAAGCAGTCAGCCCCAGCATTTT
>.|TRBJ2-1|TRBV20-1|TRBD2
CCARDGSGRSNEQFF
TGCTGTGCTAGAGATGGTAGCGGGAGGAGCAATGAGCAGTTCTTC
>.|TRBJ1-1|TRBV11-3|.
CASNTQGRNTEAIF
TGTGCCAGCAACACACAGGGACGAAACACTGAAGCTATCTTC
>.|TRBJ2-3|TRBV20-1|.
CCARGGLGDTQYF
TGCTGTGCTAGAGGGGGTCTGGGCGATACGCAGTATTTT
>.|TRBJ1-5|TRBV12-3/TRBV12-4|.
CASSLLGTWSNQPQHF
TGTGCTAGCAGTCTCCTCGGGACATGGAGCAATCAGCCCCAGCATTTT
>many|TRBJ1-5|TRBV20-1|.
CSALAGRVNQPQHF
TGCAGTGCCCTCGCGGGTCGGGTCAATCAGCCCCAGCATTTT
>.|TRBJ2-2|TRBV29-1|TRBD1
CSVQGQRNTGELLF
TGCAGCGTCCAGGGACAGAGGAACACCGGGGAGCTGTTATTT
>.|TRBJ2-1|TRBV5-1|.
CASIGPGLNELFF
TGCGCCAGCATAGGTCCCGGACTCAATGAGCTGTTCTTC
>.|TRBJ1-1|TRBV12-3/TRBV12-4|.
CVSSFPVILNTEAFF
TGTGTCAGCAGTTTCCCGGTGATACTGAACACTGAAGCTTTCTTT
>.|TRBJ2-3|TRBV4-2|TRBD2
CVSSPPSGGQTDTQYF
TGTGTCAGCAGCCCTCCTAGCGGGGGGCAAACAGATACGCAGTATTTT
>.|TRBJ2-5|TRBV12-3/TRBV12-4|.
CDSSLSPAEPQYF
TGTGACAGCAGTTTAAGTCCAGCGGAGCCCCAGTACTTC
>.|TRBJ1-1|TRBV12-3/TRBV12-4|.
CASYFPGILNTGAFF
TGTGCCAGCTATTTCCCAGGGATACTGAACACTGGGGCTTTCTTT
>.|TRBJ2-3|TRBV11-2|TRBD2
CAISFELAENTQYF
TGTGCCATCAGCTTCGAACTAGCGGAAAATACGCAGTATTTT
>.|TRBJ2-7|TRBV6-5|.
CASSYHSTCGYEQYF
TGTGCCAGCAGTTACCATTCGACTTGCGGCTACGAACAGTACTTC
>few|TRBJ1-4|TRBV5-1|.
CASRPVATNEKLFF
TGCGCCAGCAGACCTGTAGCAACTAATGAAAAACTGTTTTTT
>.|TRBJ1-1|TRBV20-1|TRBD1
CSARTGGSSAFF
TGCAGTGCTAGAACAGGGGGAAGTTCAGCATTCTTT
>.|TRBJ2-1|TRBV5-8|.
CASSLEGGEVYNEHFF
TGTGCCAGCAGTTTGGAAGGGGGGGAGGTTTACAATGAGCATTTCTTC
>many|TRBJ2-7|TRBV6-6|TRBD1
CASSYLTGQYEQYF
TGTGCCAGCAGTTACCTGACAGGGCAGTACGAGCAGTACTTC
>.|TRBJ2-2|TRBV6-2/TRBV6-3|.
CASSYTLGDAGELLF
TGTGCCAGCAGTTACACCCTAGGGGACGCCGGGGAGCTGTTATTT
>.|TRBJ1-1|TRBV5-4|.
CASKHGGRRTEAFF
TGTGCCAGCAAACATGGGGGGAGGAGGACTGAGGCTTTCTTT
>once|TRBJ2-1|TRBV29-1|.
CSVTVYRTPSIEQFF
TGCAGCGTTACGGTCTATCGAACACCGAGTATAGAGCAATTCTTC
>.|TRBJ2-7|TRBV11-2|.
CASSPEGGGYYEQYF
TGTGCCAGCAGTCCTGAGGGGGGAGGTTACTACGAGCAGTACTTC
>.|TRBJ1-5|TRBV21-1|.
CASRRVGRGDNQPQHF
TGTGCCAGCAGGAGAGTGGGCAGGGGGGACAATCAGCCCCAGCATTTT
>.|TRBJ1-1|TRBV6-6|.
CANNSHRVEAFF
TGTGCCAACAATTCCCACAGGGTGGAAGCTTTCTTT
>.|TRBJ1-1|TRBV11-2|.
CASSLDPNTEASF
TGTGCCAGCAGCTTGGATCCGAACACTGAAGCTTCCTTT
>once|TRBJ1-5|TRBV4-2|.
CVSSQDARTEYNQPQHF
TGTGTCAGCAGCCAAGATGCGAGGACAGAATACAATCAGCCCCAGCATTTT
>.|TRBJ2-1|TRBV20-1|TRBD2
CSANSAGGLWNEQFF
TGCAGTGCTAACTCAGCGGGGGGGCTGTGGAATGAACAGTTCTTC
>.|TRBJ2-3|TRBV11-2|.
CASSFFPAEADTQYF
TGTGCCAGCAGCTTTTTCCCAGCGGAGGCAGATACGCAGTACTTT
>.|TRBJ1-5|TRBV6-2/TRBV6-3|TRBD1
CASKGTAVVISNQPQHF
TGTGCCAGCAAAGGGACAGCCGTAGTGATCAGTAATCAGCCCCAGCATTTT